This entry features one T cell receptor beta chain sequence. This clone was found a few times. The antigen this receptor binds is unknown. No base quality values were provided; no much bigger clone lies one nucleotide off. This entry is derived from a study of cytomegalovirus exposure and HLA in healthy donors (dated by TCRdb to the late 2010s). A note on the overall study: In an earlier analysis of some 610 of the donors, around 290 Gb of sequence data and 90 million to 130 million unique TCR beta sequences from about 179 million T cells were reported. An early release covering approximately 600 HLA-typed donors comprised about 310 gigabases of sequencing data and about 90 million unique TCR sequences. Among the 398 genotyped donors, under 90% belonged to the genetic ancestry cluster associated with self-reported Caucasian donors. The study was designed to test whether signatures of past pathogen exposure could be identified by cataloging public T cell receptors. The T cell repertoires of roughly 660 subjects were profiled by immunosequencing and related to cytomegalovirus serostatus. Along with the approximately 650-subject first cohort, a separate validation cohort of roughly 110 different subjects was used. To predict cytomegalovirus infection status, the study combined high-throughput TCR immunosequencing, statistical association of individual TCRs with disease status, and machine learning. A later analysis re-analyzed previously published TCR beta repertoires from roughly 690 donors and added high-resolution HLA genotyping to study TCR occurrence patterns. Rather than drawing on any new phenotypic data, the later analysis identified candidate immune exposures from TCR beta sequences and the way those sequences occurred across donors. To decide whether each TCR beta V gene segment behaved as functional or pseudogenic, an earlier analysis of nearly 600 of the donors relied on high-throughput TCR beta sequencing. Donor age, sex, ethnicity and CMV serostatus were compiled together with the repertoire data. In a later genetic analysis, genome-wide SNP genotypes for about 65% of the 666 donors were used, and that subset was treated as a discovery cohort. All discovery cohort repertoires had been generated on a single sequencing platform. HLA typing included class I and class II loci at four-digit resolution. The number of donors typed differed by locus, with about 629-640 for A, B, C, DRB1 and DQB1, roughly 520 for DQA1, 600 to 610 for DPA1, and approximately 470 for DPB1. Because of strong linkage in the cohort, roughly five DR-DQ haplotypes were treated as single units for association and clustering. Among about 400 genotyped donors of the cohort, an average of approximately 240,000 unique TCR beta nucleotide sequences was sequenced per donor, of which roughly 17% were non-productive.

The cohort was made up of approximately 700 healthy bone marrow donors. All cohort members were sampled while nominally healthy, although unrecorded immune exposures were likely present. The donor was CMV seropositive and belonged to the group of 250 to 300 seropositive cohort members. A peripheral blood sample was collected from each donor, and TCR beta sequencing was performed on peripheral blood mononuclear cells. The Qiagen DNeasy Blood Extraction Kit was used to extract genomic DNA from the blood cell samples. General conclusions and limits of the study: HLA typing was unavailable for some donors at each locus, so association tests used only the typed subset. In vitro tests confirmed that three of the cytomegalovirus-associated TCR beta chains recognize cytomegalovirus antigens. The only immune exposure information available for the cohort was CMV serostatus. In the study, around 150 TCR beta chains were listed as associated with cytomegalovirus. An earlier analysis of some 560 of the donors showed that most TCR beta V segments appeared in productive rearrangements either about 87% or about 30% of the time, which broadly matched IMGT annotations. Sequencing depth was assumed to be roughly uniform across donors in the presence/absence analyses, though that assumption may not hold. Some IMGT-functional V segments, including TRBV6-2 and TRBV6-3, could not be distinguished by the 87-base-pair reads and were therefore excluded. The authors suggested that the approach could potentially be generalized to other disease states and immunological phenotypes. Specific HLA alleles were associated with around 18,000 TCR beta sequences at a false discovery rate of 0.05 in a later analysis. A group of highly shared sequence variants was considered likely to be a technical artifact of the sequencing pipeline. While some public TCRs were present in many individuals, most TCR sequences turned up only very rarely across donors. Compared with the roughly 700-donor mean, donors in an Asian-associated ancestry cluster had fewer N-insertions in productive TCRs, according to a later genetic analysis. Because counts were too low, some 16 rarely observed V segments, including chromosome 9 orphons, were excluded from the earlier analysis of roughly 580 of the donors. A further reported finding was that TCR beta sequences accurately predicted the HLA-A and HLA-B alleles for most subjects in the first cohort. Linkage disequilibrium might explain the correlated functional status among segregating V segments, but an unknown experimental factor could not be ruled out. According to a later analysis, TCR association rates differed among HLA loci, with DRB1 alleles showing the most associated TCRs and HLA-C alleles showing the fewest. A later analysis found that most CMV-associated TCR beta chains appeared HLA-restricted, with HLA associations seemingly driven largely by CMV exposure. A later analysis found that HLA-associated TCR beta chains were more clonally expanded and had lower generation probabilities than equally common non-associated chains. When HLA alleles, especially DR and DQ, strongly co-occurred, attributing TCR associations to individual alleles was difficult. The classifier was reported to diagnose cytomegalovirus status with high specificity and sensitivity in both the original cohort and the validation cohort. In a later analysis, several top co-occurrence clusters were reported to appear linked to parvovirus B19, influenza, CMV and Epstein-Barr virus. A later genetic analysis associated a missense DCLRE1C variant with V-gene and J-gene trimming of TCR beta chains, and an independent cohort replicated the association. Only TCR beta chains were sequenced in this cohort, and the absence of alpha or paired-chain data limited detectable features.

CDR1 and CDR2, looked up from the germline V gene (reference sequence), are WNHNN and SYGVQD. The CDR3 sequence holds 16 residues, the cysteine and phenylalanine included. Left in the record is the CDR3 DNA by itself, 48 bases read in frame from the first base. The junction shows trimming of 8 bases on V and 0 bases on J, and the gene matches do not reach 10 bases of it. Libraries came from the immunoSEQ multiplex PCR assay. For the multiplex PCR, a mixture combining 60 forward primers for TCR Vbeta segments and 13 reverse primers for TCR Jbeta segments was used. The CDR3 region of rearranged TCR beta genes was amplified from genomic DNA with a multiplex PCR assay. The Illumina HiSeq System was used to sequence the amplified TCR beta libraries as 87-base-pair reads. In the source study's methods: A later analysis tallied tens of millions of unique TCR beta chains across the 700 or so repertoires, and approximately 9.9 million of those chains were shared by two or more donors. Raw reads were error-corrected and collapsed into unique sequences by a nearest-neighbor algorithm in which closely related sequences were merged to remove PCR and sequencing errors. Alignment of CDR3 sequences to IMGT reference sequences was used to assign V, D and J gene segments. For a sequence to be retained, a match of at least six nucleotides was required to both a V gene segment and a J gene segment. A rearrangement was called productive if the CDR3 had no stop codons and remained in frame with V and J, and every other rearrangement was called non-productive. Following IMGT convention, CDR3 was defined as the stretch from the second conserved V-encoded cysteine to the conserved J-encoded phenylalanine. The earlier analysis of 550 to 650 of the donors excluded any sequence lacking an unambiguous match to a single V gene segment. An earlier analysis of 587 of the donors classified V segments as functional when productive rearrangements were above 56.7% and as segregating when the standard deviation between donors was above 5%. To diagnose cytomegalovirus status from the catalog of TCR beta chain sequences, a statistical classification framework was built. A later analysis assigned V and J genes by comparing TCR nucleotide sequences with IMGT/GENE-DB human TR gene sequences. A later analysis assigned CDR3 sequences and most-parsimonious VDJ recombination scenarios with the TCRdist pipeline. In a later analysis, each TCR beta chain was defined by its CDR3 amino acid sequence together with its V-gene family, and reads without a unique V-gene family were excluded. A later analysis removed several hundred highly shared, low-generation-probability nucleotide sequences to deal with suspected cross-contamination and a sequencing artifact. In a later analysis, a clonal expansion index was calculated for each public chain from normalized within-repertoire ranks of inferred template counts. In a later analysis, generation probabilities were computed using a VDJ recombination model fitted to out-of-frame rearrangements, and the results were checked against IGoR. A later analysis scored TCR-TCR, TCR-HLA and TCR-CMV co-occurrence with hypergeometric tests, applying a repertoire-size bias correction to TCR pairs. False discovery rates were estimated in a later analysis by permuting HLA or CMV assignments 20 times. In a later analysis, co-occurring TCRs were grouped using DBSCAN, and TCRdist sequence similarity was added for clustering within HLA-allele-positive subsets. Repertoires with fewer than 30,000 or more than 120,000 public chains were left out of co-occurrence clustering, as were about five repertoires with anomalous nucleotide sharing. TCRdb's version of the immuneACCESS table is confined to in-frame rearrangements and falls short of the full clone set. An unresolved V gene accounts for under half of the shortfall where checked; the remainder is of unknown origin. V and J calls plus clone size are reproduced from that table; the DNA served to infer D and trimming. This sample lists over 200,000 clones; over 65% were detected once. The top ten hold roughly 2.6% of the sample.

The receptor chain draws on TRBV10-1 and TRBJ2-7, and 10 junction bases match TRBD2. The sequenced sample was PBMCs. The sequence came from a woman aged 55 to 70 in good health and CMV-seropositive. The CDR3 is CASDTASGGDSYEQYF. The nucleotide sequence reads as follows: TGCGCCAGCGATACCGCTAGCGGGGGTGACTCCTACGAGCAGTACTTC.